Listed below are T cell receptor beta chains from one sample, sequenced in a study of shared clonotypes between healthy human individuals. Using immunoSEQ multiplex PCR, the repertoire was profiled, and TCRdb retains in-frame clones only, with some absent. The sample consists of over 850,000 clones, around 82% of them appearing once. Sequencing was carried out using memory CD4+ T cells from PBMCs. These receptor sequences come from a young man in good health. Some clones in this sample may be carry-over from other donors' samples. Both conserved end residues are part of each CDR3. D genes are given only for firm matches. Rows give clone size only sometimes, using once, few, many, or a class for an expanded clone.

>TRBV7-3|15|TRBD2|NA|TRBJ2-3
TGTGCCAGCAGCCCAGTGACCGGGACTAGTTTCACGCAGTATTTT
CASSPVTGTSFTQYF
>TRBV7-9|15|NA|NA|TRBJ1-1
TGTGCCAGCAGCTTAGGTCCACAGGGGAACACTGAAGCTTTCTTT
CASSLGPQGNTEAFF
>TRBV7-9|12|NA|once|TRBJ2-1
TGTGCCAGCAGCTTAGAGTTGGGTGAGCAGTTCTTC
CASSLELGEQFF
>TRBV5-1|14|NA|few|TRBJ2-5
TGCGCCAGCAGCTATGGTGAGCTCCAAGAGACCCAGTACTTC
CASSYGELQETQYF
>TRBV28|15|TRBD1|NA|TRBJ1-5
TGTGCCAGCAGATCCGGGACAGGTTTAATTGGGCCCCAGCATTTT
CASRSGTGLIGPQHF
>TRBV7-9|14|NA|NA|TRBJ2-2
TGTGCCAGCAGCCGTGGACGAGGGTCCGGGGAGCTGTTTTTT
CASSRGRGSGELFF
>TRBV11-1|15|TRBD1|few|TRBJ2-7
TGTGCCAGCAGCACAGGGACAGGTACTTCCTACGAGCAGTACTTC
CASSTGTGTSYEQYF
>TRBV2|16|TRBD2|NA|TRBJ2-1
TGTGCCAGCAGTGAGTCTACTAGCGGGACATACAATGAGCAGTTCTTC
CASSESTSGTYNEQFF
>TRBV5-6|14|TRBD1|NA|TRBJ1-1
TGTGCCAGCAGCTTGGCAGGGGGTAGCACTGAAGCTTTCTTT
CASSLAGGSTEAFF
>TRBV18|14|TRBD1|NA|TRBJ1-5
TGTGCCAGCTCCGAAAGTACAGGGGGACTGCCCCAGCATTTT
CASSESTGGLPQHF
>TRBV18|16|NA|NA|TRBJ1-3
TGTGCCAGCTCACCACCTGGCGGACGCTCTGGAAACACCATATATTTT
CASSPPGGRSGNTIYF
>TRBV4-2|17|TRBD2|NA|TRBJ2-1
TGTGCCAGCAGCCAAGTGTACCGGGGGGAGTCCTACAATGAGCAGTTCTTC
CASSQVYRGESYNEQFF
>TRBV28|12|NA|NA|TRBJ2-7
TGTGCCAGCAGTTTGGGTCGGGACGAGCAGTACTTC
CASSLGRDEQYF
>TRBV7-8|14|TRBD2|NA|TRBJ2-2
TGTGCCAGCAGGACTAGCGCCGAGAACGGGGAGCTGTTTTTT
CASRTSAENGELFF
>TRBV4-3|15|NA|NA|TRBJ2-4
TGCGCCAGCAGCCAAGATTGGGGGGCCAGCGCGATTCAGTACTTC
CASSQDWGASAIQYF
>TRBV10-3|13|NA|NA|TRBJ1-1
TGTGCCATCAGTGATATGTCGAACACTGAAGCTTTCTTT
CAISDMSNTEAFF
>TRBV20-1|11|NA|once|TRBJ2-3
TGCAGTGGGGGGGTCCCAGATACGCAGTATTTT
CSGGVPDTQYF
>TRBV19|14|NA|few|TRBJ1-2
TGTGCCAGTAGTATAAACGGAGGAAGAGGTGGCTACACCTTC
CASSINGGRGGYTF
>TRBV28|12|NA|NA|TRBJ2-7
TGTGCCAGCAGGGGGACTGCCTACGAGCAGTACTTC
CASRGTAYEQYF
>TRBV10-3|14|NA|NA|TRBJ1-2
TGTGCCATCAGGAGGCAGGGTGTTGACTATGGCTACACCTTC
CAIRRQGVDYGYTF
>TRBV28|12|NA|NA|TRBJ1-5
TGTGCCAGCAGTTACGGTCTGCTGCCCCAGCATTTT
CASSYGLLPQHF
>TRBV5-1|13|NA|few|TRBJ1-1
TGCGCCAGCAGCCCCCGGGATGTGACTGAAGCTTTCTTT
CASSPRDVTEAFF
>TRBV7-8|15|TRBD1|NA|TRBJ2-3
TGTGCCAGTATAACCGGGACAGGGGCTGGGGATACGCAGTATTTT
CASITGTGAGDTQYF
>TRBV6-5|14|NA|NA|TRBJ2-2
TGTGCCAGCAGAACTAATAGGGCTCCCGGGGAGCTGTTTTTT
CASRTNRAPGELFF
>TRBV5-3|16|NA|NA|TRBJ1-4
TGTGCCAGAAGCTTGAGAAGGGGGGGACGCGGTGAAAAACTGTTTTTT
CARSLRRGGRGEKLFF
>TRBV28|17|TRBD2|NA|TRBJ2-5
TGTGCCAGCAGTTTAGGGGGGCTAGCGGGAGACCAAGAGACCCAGTACTTC
CASSLGGLAGDQETQYF
>TRBV9|13|TRBD1|NA|TRBJ2-7
TGTGCCAGCAGCCCTGGGACAGGCTACGAGCAGTACTTC
CASSPGTGYEQYF
>TRBV6-4|18|TRBD2|NA|TRBJ2-3
TGTGCCAGCAGTGCCCTAGGGGGACTAGCGGGATTCACAGATACGCAGTATTTT
CASSALGGLAGFTDTQYF
>TRBV11-2|16|NA|once|TRBJ2-3
TGTGCCAGCAGCCTAATTCCAGGGCACCTCACAGATACGCAGTATTTT
CASSLIPGHLTDTQYF
>TRBV7-7|13|NA|once|TRBJ2-7
TGTGCCAGCAGCTTAGACCGGAACTTCGAGCAGTACTTC
CASSLDRNFEQYF
>TRBV30|13|NA|once|TRBJ1-1
TGTGCCTGGACCTGGACAGTTGCGACTGAAGCTTTCTTT
CAWTWTVATEAFF
>TRBV5-1|14|TRBD1|NA|TRBJ2-4
TGCGCCAGCAGCCCGACAGGGGGCAGTGACATTCAGTACTTC
CASSPTGGSDIQYF
>TRBV4-1|14|NA|once|TRBJ2-5
TGCGCCAGCAGCCCTGGACAAATACAAGAGACCCAGTACTTC
CASSPGQIQETQYF
>TRBV28|13|NA|NA|TRBJ1-4
TGTGCCAGCAGTTTTCCAACTAATGAAAAACTGTTTTTT
CASSFPTNEKLFF
>TRBV4-1|14|NA|NA|TRBJ1-3
TGCGCCAGCAGCCATTTAGGTTCGGGAAACACCATATATTTT
CASSHLGSGNTIYF
>TRBV15|12|NA|NA|TRBJ1-2
TGTGCCACCAGCAGGTACGGACAGGGCTACACCTTC
CATSRYGQGYTF
>TRBV27|14|TRBD1|NA|TRBJ1-2
TGTGCCAGCAGCCCGGGACAGGGGCTATATGGCTACACCTTC
CASSPGQGLYGYTF
>TRBV5-3|18|NA|few|TRBJ2-1
TGTGCCAGAAGCCGAATTTCGGACGGGGGCCGGGGGTACAATGAGCAGTTCTTC
CARSRISDGGRGYNEQFF
>TRBV18|16|NA|NA|TRBJ2-7
TGTGCCAGCTCCGCCCCCGGAAGAACCCCCGGCTACGAGCAGTACTTC
CASSAPGRTPGYEQYF
>TRBV7-6|15|TRBD1|NA|TRBJ2-7
TGTGCCAGCAGCTTAGCAGGGGGCCCCTACTACGAGCAGTACTTC
CASSLAGGPYYEQYF
>TRBV18|15|TRBD1|NA|TRBJ2-5
TGTGCCAGCTCAGGGACGACAGGGTTCGTAGAGACCCAGTACTTC
CASSGTTGFVETQYF
>TRBV7-2|14|NA|NA|TRBJ2-1
TGTGCCAGCAGCTTAAGGTCCGACAGCAATGAGCAGTTCTTC
CASSLRSDSNEQFF
>TRBV2|14|TRBD1|NA|TRBJ1-1
TGTGCCAGCAGTGTACAGGGGGGGAACACTGAAGCTTTCTTT
CASSVQGGNTEAFF
>TRBV5-4|11|NA|NA|TRBJ2-1
TGTGCCAGCAGTGCCCGGTTTGAGCAGTTCTTC
CASSARFEQFF
>TRBV28|16|NA|once|TRBJ2-1
TGTGCCAGCAGCACAGGAGCCTCCGGGGAGAACAATGAGCAGTTCTTC
CASSTGASGENNEQFF
>TRBV6-5|16|NA|NA|TRBJ1-2
TGTGCCAGCAGTTACTCAACACGGTTAGCTAACTATGGCTACACCTTC
CASSYSTRLANYGYTF
>TRBV27|12|TRBD1|few|TRBJ1-1
TGTGCCAGCAGCAGGGGGCGCACTGAAGCTTTCTTT
CASSRGRTEAFF
>TRBV19|15|NA|NA|TRBJ2-2
TGTGCCAGTAGTATCCGGCAGGGTGTCGCCGGGGAGCTGTTTTTT
CASSIRQGVAGELFF
>TRBV14|17|TRBD2|NA|TRBJ2-2
TGTGCCAGCAGCCTACAAGTGACTAGCGGGAGCACCGGGGAGCTGTTTTTC
CASSLQVTSGSTGELFF
>TRBV5-1|14|TRBD1|NA|TRBJ1-1
TGCGCCAGCAGCCAGGGGGCAGGGAACACTGAAGCTTTCTTT
CASSQGAGNTEAFF
>TRBV7-2|16|TRBD1|NA|TRBJ1-2
TGTGCCAGCAGCCCGACCCTTCCGACAGGGCTCTATGGCTACACCTTC
CASSPTLPTGLYGYTF
>TRBV5-1|15|TRBD2|NA|TRBJ2-2
TGCGCCAGCAGCTTTAGGCTAGCGGACACCGGGGAGCTGTTTTTT
CASSFRLADTGELFF
>TRBV9|14|NA|NA|TRBJ1-1
TGTGCCAGCAGCCCAAAGGACCAGAACACTGAAGCTTTCTTT
CASSPKDQNTEAFF
>TRBV5-1|15|TRBD1|NA|TRBJ1-1
TGCGCCAGCAGCTCCCGGACAGGCGCGAACACTGAAGCTTTCTTT
CASSSRTGANTEAFF
>TRBV9|16|NA|NA|TRBJ2-2
TGTGCCAGCAGCGTAGTACAGGGTAGGCGCACCGGGGAGCTGTTTTTT
CASSVVQGRRTGELFF